This T cell receptor (beta chain) is from a study of CD8 T cells in ankylosing spondylitis (dated by TCRdb to about 2017). The study in broad terms: The study set out to find disease-linked TCR variants by profiling T cell receptor beta repertoires in ankylosing spondylitis patients and healthy donors. Peripheral blood was sampled, and synovial fluid was additionally collected from ankylosing spondylitis patients. In total, the full study cohort was made up of some 100 healthy donors and about two dozen ankylosing spondylitis patients.

This clonotype was observed a few times. Its antigen is currently not known. Base qualities are not recorded, but no much larger clone differs from it by a single base. General findings and caveats noted by the study authors: Significant enrichment of the disease-linked clones was reported in matched synovial fluid samples from ankylosing spondylitis patients. The disease-linked clones showed a CD8+ phenotype and occurred at relatively low frequencies in peripheral blood. A TCR beta motif made up of several highly homologous amino acid variants appeared to be characteristic of blood from ankylosing spondylitis patients. Some of the motif variants had been reported before in the synovial fluid and blood of reactive arthritis patients, a finding that suggests common disease-initiation mechanisms.

Trimming leaves V shorter by 4 bases and J shorter by 5 bases, with the junction holding 4 bases beyond the gene matches. Measured from the cysteine to the phenylalanine, the CDR3 is 13 residues long. Just CDR3 DNA is preserved here, 39 bases in frame from base 1. CDR1 and CDR2, looked up from the germline V gene, are SGHNT and YENEEA. The sequencing machine was an Illumina MiSeq. Quantitative 5'-RACE with molecular barcodes was the method used to prepare the TCR beta libraries. Processing in the source paper ran as follows. To identify disease-linked TCR variants, a new computational method was used, one built on a probabilistic model of VDJ rearrangement. In TCRdb, the public reads were trimmed at Q25 with fastp and aligned with MiXCR, with productive beta chains retained. Each entry is one CDR3 protein sequence, shown with its most common DNA and genes. The V and J calls and clone size are TCRdb's, not the authors'. This sample is represented by about 33,000 distinct CDR3 sequences; approximately 15% of them were singletons. The top ten constitute around a third of the sample.

The TCR originated in a male donor with ankylosing spondylitis or in good health (not recorded which). The V gene is TRBV11-3 and the J gene is TRBJ1-1; 7 middle bases align to TRBD1. The specimen was blood. The CDR3 has the sequence CASSSQGNTEAFF. Here is the DNA: TGTGCCAGCAGCTCACAGGGGAATACTGAAGCTTTCTTT.